These T cell receptor beta chains were read from a single sample in a study of regulatory T cells in long-lasting Graves disease. TCRdb called the multiplex PCR reads again in MiXCR, with one record for every CDR3 protein. The sample consists of 300,000 to 500,000 distinct CDR3 sequences, roughly 20% of them appearing once. Sequencing used peripheral blood mononuclear cells (PBMCs), obtained when the disease was refractory, from a patient treated with antithyroid drugs. The receptors stem from a female donor with Graves disease. Both conserved end residues are part of each CDR3. The D gene is left open where the match is weak. Size values are once, few and many counts, or a class for expanded clones, and some rows have none.

CDR3nt: TGTGCCACCAGCAGAGATGTGGGGGGGGCCCCCTATGGCTACACCTTC
CDR3aa: CATSRDVGGAPYGYTF
abundance: few
v_gene: TRBV15
j_gene: TRBJ1-2
d_gene: .

CDR3nt: TGTGCCACCCGCGGGGACACAGATACGCAGTATTTT
CDR3aa: CATRGDTDTQYF
abundance: .
v_gene: TRBV2
j_gene: TRBJ2-3
d_gene: .

CDR3nt: TGTGCCAGCAGCTTAGGTTCAGGGGCTAACGAGCAGTACTTC
CDR3aa: CASSLGSGANEQYF
abundance: .
v_gene: TRBV7-6
j_gene: TRBJ2-7
d_gene: .

CDR3nt: TGTGCCAGCAGTGACGAACGGTTTAACGGACCCCTAGACGAGCAGTACTTC
CDR3aa: CASSDERFNGPLDEQYF
abundance: .
v_gene: TRBV6-1
j_gene: TRBJ2-7
d_gene: .

CDR3nt: TGTGCCAGCTCAAGAGATATCGCCTACGAGCAGTACTTC
CDR3aa: CASSRDIAYEQYF
abundance: few
v_gene: TRBV18
j_gene: TRBJ2-7
d_gene: .

CDR3nt: TGTGCCAGCTCACCCGGGACCTCGGCGGCTGAAGCTTTCTTT
CDR3aa: CASSPGTSAAEAFF
abundance: few
v_gene: TRBV18
j_gene: TRBJ1-1
d_gene: .

CDR3nt: TGCGCCAACAGCCAAGTGGCAGTGAACACTGAAGCTTTCTTT
CDR3aa: CANSQVAVNTEAFF
abundance: .
v_gene: TRBV4-1
j_gene: TRBJ1-1
d_gene: .

CDR3nt: TGTGCCAGCAGCTCTGGCGGGGGTTATGGCTACACCTTC
CDR3aa: CASSSGGGYGYTF
abundance: many
v_gene: TRBV5-6
j_gene: TRBJ1-2
d_gene: .

CDR3nt: TGTGCCAGCAGTTTATTAGGGGGGCAGGCAGGAAACACCATATATTTT
CDR3aa: CASSLLGGQAGNTIYF
abundance: many
v_gene: TRBV28
j_gene: TRBJ1-3
d_gene: .

CDR3nt: TGTGCCAGCAGCTTAGCCCTACTGACGAAATACGAGCAGTACTTC
CDR3aa: CASSLALLTKYEQYF
abundance: .
v_gene: TRBV7-8
j_gene: TRBJ2-7
d_gene: .

CDR3nt: TGCAGTGCTCTGCGGCCGGGCCTTGAGCAGTACTTC
CDR3aa: CSALRPGLEQYF
abundance: few
v_gene: TRBV20-1
j_gene: TRBJ2-7
d_gene: .

CDR3nt: TGTGCCAGCAGCTCCCTAGCCGGGGAGGGCTACGAGCAGTACTTC
CDR3aa: CASSSLAGEGYEQYF
abundance: .
v_gene: TRBV7-6
j_gene: TRBJ2-7
d_gene: TRBD2

CDR3nt: TGTGCCACCAGCAGAGGCTCACAGGGGACCTACGAGCAGTACTTC
CDR3aa: CATSRGSQGTYEQYF
abundance: .
v_gene: TRBV15
j_gene: TRBJ2-7
d_gene: TRBD1

CDR3nt: TGTGCCAGCAGCTTAGGGCTAGCGGGTGAGGAGCAGTACTTC
CDR3aa: CASSLGLAGEEQYF
abundance: .
v_gene: TRBV7-9
j_gene: TRBJ2-7
d_gene: TRBD2

CDR3nt: TGCGCCAGCAGCCCAGGGGGGACAGGGATATACGAGCAGTACTTC
CDR3aa: CASSPGGTGIYEQYF
abundance: few
v_gene: TRBV5-1
j_gene: TRBJ2-7
d_gene: TRBD1

CDR3nt: TGTGCCAGCAGCCCAAGGGGGGGAACGCAGTATTTT
CDR3aa: CASSPRGGTQYF
abundance: .
v_gene: TRBV11-2
j_gene: TRBJ2-3
d_gene: .

CDR3nt: TGCGCCAGCAGCGGTGGGCGGCTTAACACTGAAGCTTTCTTT
CDR3aa: CASSGGRLNTEAFF
abundance: few
v_gene: TRBV5-1
j_gene: TRBJ1-1
d_gene: .

CDR3nt: TGTGCCAGCAGCTTAGATGTAAGGGTCGAGCAGTACTTC
CDR3aa: CASSLDVRVEQYF
abundance: many
v_gene: TRBV11-2
j_gene: TRBJ2-7
d_gene: .

CDR3nt: TGTGCCAGCAGTGTCCGGGAGTTCTCCGAGCAGTACTTC
CDR3aa: CASSVREFSEQYF
abundance: .
v_gene: TRBV27
j_gene: TRBJ2-7
d_gene: .

CDR3nt: TGCGCCAGCGCCTCACCGGGACAAAGCTCCTACGAGCAGTACTTC
CDR3aa: CASASPGQSSYEQYF
abundance: many
v_gene: TRBV10-2
j_gene: TRBJ2-7
d_gene: .

CDR3nt: TGTGTCACCCAAGGGGGGGGTTATAATTCACCCCTCCACTTT
CDR3aa: CVTQGGGYNSPLHF
abundance: .
v_gene: TRBV28
j_gene: TRBJ1-6
d_gene: .

CDR3nt: TGCAGCGTTGGGGCGGGGACTGATAATTCACCCCTCCACTTT
CDR3aa: CSVGAGTDNSPLHF
abundance: many
v_gene: TRBV29-1
j_gene: TRBJ1-6
d_gene: .

CDR3nt: TGTGCCAGCAGTTCTGGTCAGGTGAACACTGAAGCTTTCTTT
CDR3aa: CASSSGQVNTEAFF
abundance: many
v_gene: TRBV28
j_gene: TRBJ1-1
d_gene: .

CDR3nt: TGCAGTGCTAGAGATCGAAGAGGGGGCTTAGGCGAGCAGTACTTC
CDR3aa: CSARDRRGGLGEQYF
abundance: few
v_gene: TRBV20-1
j_gene: TRBJ2-7
d_gene: TRBD1

CDR3nt: TGTGCCAGCAGTTTAGCGGAGCGATTCTACGAGCAGTACTTC
CDR3aa: CASSLAERFYEQYF
abundance: many
v_gene: TRBV28
j_gene: TRBJ2-7
d_gene: .

CDR3nt: TGTGCCAGCTCGACAGGGCGCGGTCAGCCCCAGCATTTT
CDR3aa: CASSTGRGQPQHF
abundance: .
v_gene: TRBV6-1
j_gene: TRBJ1-5
d_gene: TRBD1

CDR3nt: TGTGCCAGCAGAGAGGACAGGGCTGGAAACACCATATATTTT
CDR3aa: CASREDRAGNTIYF
abundance: few
v_gene: TRBV6-2/TRBV6-3
j_gene: TRBJ1-3
d_gene: TRBD1

CDR3nt: TGCAGCGTTGACAGGGCAGAGGCCACTGAAGCTTTCTTT
CDR3aa: CSVDRAEATEAFF
abundance: few
v_gene: TRBV29-1
j_gene: TRBJ1-1
d_gene: .

CDR3nt: TGTGCCAGCAGTACCATACCGGGACTAGCGGGAGGGCTTTTCGGGGAGCTGTTTTTT
CDR3aa: CASSTIPGLAGGLFGELFF
abundance: many
v_gene: TRBV28
j_gene: TRBJ2-2
d_gene: TRBD2

CDR3nt: TGTGCCAGCAGTGCCCCGTTCCGGCGGGGGTTCCTGAACACCGGGGAGCTGTTTTTT
CDR3aa: CASSAPFRRGFLNTGELFF
abundance: .
v_gene: TRBV6-2/TRBV6-3
j_gene: TRBJ2-2
d_gene: TRBD2

CDR3nt: TGTGCCAGCAGCTTAGCGTCTAGCGGGAGGGGAGAGACCCAGTACTTC
CDR3aa: CASSLASSGRGETQYF
abundance: many
v_gene: TRBV11-2
j_gene: TRBJ2-5
d_gene: TRBD2

CDR3nt: TGTGCCAGCGGACTGGTCCCCGGGGAGCTGTTTTTT
CDR3aa: CASGLVPGELFF
abundance: few
v_gene: TRBV6-1
j_gene: TRBJ2-2
d_gene: .

CDR3nt: TGTGCCAGTAGGCCTCGGACAGGGGGTAATAATTCACCCCTCCACTTT
CDR3aa: CASRPRTGGNNSPLHF
abundance: .
v_gene: TRBV19
j_gene: TRBJ1-6
d_gene: TRBD1

CDR3nt: TGTGCCAGCAGTTTAGAGGTGGGAATTGAAGCTTTCTTT
CDR3aa: CASSLEVGIEAFF
abundance: many
v_gene: TRBV28
j_gene: TRBJ1-1
d_gene: .

CDR3nt: TGTGCCAGCAGTTCAACCAGGGCAAACACCATATATTTT
CDR3aa: CASSSTRANTIYF
abundance: few
v_gene: TRBV27
j_gene: TRBJ1-3
d_gene: .

CDR3nt: TGTGCCAGCAGTTTAGCTGGGGGTATGAACTATGGCTACACCTTC
CDR3aa: CASSLAGGMNYGYTF
abundance: few
v_gene: TRBV27
j_gene: TRBJ1-2
d_gene: .

CDR3nt: TGCGCCAGCAGCTTCGGCGGAACCCCTTACAATGAGCAGTTCTTC
CDR3aa: CASSFGGTPYNEQFF
abundance: .
v_gene: TRBV7-9
j_gene: TRBJ2-1
d_gene: .